The clone carrying this TCR beta chain showed up many times. Its matching antigen is unknown. Construction of the TCR beta libraries employed iRepertoire HTBI primers in conjunction with Arm-PCR of CDR3 regions. TCRdb fed the multiplex PCR reads into MiXCR, producing one record per CDR3 protein. The table has about 620,000 distinct CDR3 sequences, 16% seen once. Trimming took off 8 bases at V and 3 bases at J, with 10 bases between the two ends. The CDR3 has 11 residues. CDR1 is SQVTM and CDR2 is ANQGSEA in the germline V gene. The source of the sample is a study of regulatory T cells in long-lasting Graves disease. Study outcomes and limitations: Persistent disease favored TRBV28, TRBJ1-2 and TRBJ2-5.

Described time point: newly diagnosed GD, antithyroid drugs for less than 3 months. Preparation of the TCR library used RNA extracted from PBMCs. Another study also made use of these data, one on T cells in Graves' hyperthyroidism and ophthalmopathy. This second study says: Each diagnosis was grounded in clinical symptoms, serum thyroxine and TRAb, thyroid ultrasound, and orbital computed tomography. In blood, most of the thyroid clonotypes expanded above 0.001 were also present. Stable hyperthyroidism and ophthalmopathy were separated using 13 V-J signatures.

This sequence joins TRBV29-1 and TRBJ1-1; D is ambiguous. The sequence was obtained from a woman in her thirties with Graves disease. This material consisted of peripheral blood mononuclear cells (PBMCs), taken at new diagnosis, from a patient treated with antithyroid drugs. Here the CDR3 reads CSPDGDTEAFF. CDR3 DNA: TGCAGCCCGGACGGGGACACTGAAGCTTTCTTT.